This T cell receptor (beta chain) stems from a study of Graves' ophthalmopathy and Graves' hyperthyroidism. Lactation, pregnancy, uncontrolled infections and other autoimmune diseases were all grounds for excluding patients. Thyroid ultrasound, orbital computed tomography, TRAb, serum thyroxine and clinical symptoms formed the basis of diagnosis. PBMCs were obtained from 10 ml of fresh peripheral blood. At least ten counts were recorded for this clonotype. This CDR3 has 13 amino acids. The germline V gene has CDR1 DFQATT and CDR2 SNEGSKA (reference sequence). Trimming cost V 0 bases and J 2 bases, with 8 bases left between them. Transcripts of RNA were the source for amplifying TCR beta CDR3 regions. Amplification began with first-round RT-PCR using HTBI primers, then second-round multiplex PCR was performed. TCRdb used MiXCR to reprocess the multiplex PCR reads, holding one entry per CDR3 protein. The sample consists of about 340,000 distinct CDR3 sequences, 17% of them appearing once.

The sample consisted of peripheral blood. This rearrangement joins TRBV20-1 to TRBJ2-7; the D is unclear. The origin of this receptor is an adult man with Graves' ophthalmopathy. CDR3 in amino acids: CSARDQQTYEQYF. As DNA, the CDR3 is TGCAGTGCTAGAGATCAACAGACCTACGAGCAGTACTTC.